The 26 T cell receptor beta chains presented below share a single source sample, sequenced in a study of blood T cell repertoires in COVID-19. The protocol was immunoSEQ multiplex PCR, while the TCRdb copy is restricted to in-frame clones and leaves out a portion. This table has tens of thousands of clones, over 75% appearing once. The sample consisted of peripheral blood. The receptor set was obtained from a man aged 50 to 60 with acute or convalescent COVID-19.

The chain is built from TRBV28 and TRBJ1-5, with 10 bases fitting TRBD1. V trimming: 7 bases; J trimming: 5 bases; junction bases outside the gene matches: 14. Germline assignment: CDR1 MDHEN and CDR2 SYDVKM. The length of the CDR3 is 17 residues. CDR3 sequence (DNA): TGTGCCAGCACCTTTCCTGACAGGGGGCTGGGAGATCAGCCCCAGCATTTT. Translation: CASTFPDRGLGDQPQHF.

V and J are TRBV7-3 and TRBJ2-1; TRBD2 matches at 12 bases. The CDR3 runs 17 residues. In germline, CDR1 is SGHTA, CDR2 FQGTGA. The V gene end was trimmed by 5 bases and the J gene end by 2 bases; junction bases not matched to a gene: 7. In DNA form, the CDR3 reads TGTGCCAGCAGCCTAATGACTAGCGGGAGTGCCTACAATGAGCAGTTCTTC. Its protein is CASSLMTSGSAYNEQFF.

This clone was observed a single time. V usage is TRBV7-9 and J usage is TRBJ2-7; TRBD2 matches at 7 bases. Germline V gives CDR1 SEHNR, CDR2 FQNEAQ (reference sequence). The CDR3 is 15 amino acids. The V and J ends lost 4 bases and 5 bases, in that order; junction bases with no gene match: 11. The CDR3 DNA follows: TGTGCCAGCAGCTCGGGGGAACTAGCGCTACACGAGCAGTACTTC. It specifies CASSSGELALHEQYF. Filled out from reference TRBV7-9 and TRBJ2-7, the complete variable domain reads DTGVSQNPRHKITKRGQNVTFRCDPISEHNRLYWYRQTLGQGPEFLTYFQNEAQLEKSRLLSDRFSAERPKGSFSTLEIQRTEQGDSAMYLCASSSGELALHEQYFGPGTRLTVT.

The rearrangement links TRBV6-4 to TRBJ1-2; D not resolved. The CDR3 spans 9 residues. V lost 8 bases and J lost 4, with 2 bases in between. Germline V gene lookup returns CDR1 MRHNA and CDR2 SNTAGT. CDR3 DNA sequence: TGTGCCAGCCTCTATGGCTACACCTTC. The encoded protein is CASLYGYTF.

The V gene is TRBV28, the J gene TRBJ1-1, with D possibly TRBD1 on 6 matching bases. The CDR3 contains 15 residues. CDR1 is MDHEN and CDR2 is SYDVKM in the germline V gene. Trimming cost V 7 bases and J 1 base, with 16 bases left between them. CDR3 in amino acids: CASKSSGAENTEAFF. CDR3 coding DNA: TGTGCCAGCAAAAGCTCAGGGGCCGAGAACACTGAAGCTTTCTTT.

CDR3 nucleotides: TGCGCCAGCAGCTACTACTCCTACGAGCAGTACTTC. This codes for CASSYYSYEQYF. This chain links TRBV5-1 with TRBJ2-7; D is unclear. Germline V gives CDR1 SGHRS, CDR2 YFSETQ. Trimming took off 3 bases at V and 0 bases at J, with 4 bases between the two ends. The CDR3 is made up of 12 amino acids.

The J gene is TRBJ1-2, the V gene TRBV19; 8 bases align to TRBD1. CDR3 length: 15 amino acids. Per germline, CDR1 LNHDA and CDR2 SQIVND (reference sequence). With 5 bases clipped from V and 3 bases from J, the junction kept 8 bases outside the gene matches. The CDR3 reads CASSSRTGYHYGYTF. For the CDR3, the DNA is TGTGCCAGTAGTTCCCGGACAGGGTATCACTATGGCTACACCTTC.

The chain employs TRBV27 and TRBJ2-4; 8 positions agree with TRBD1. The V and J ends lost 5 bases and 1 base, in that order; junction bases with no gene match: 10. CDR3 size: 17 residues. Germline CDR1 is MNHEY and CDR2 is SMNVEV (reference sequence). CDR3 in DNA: TGTGCCAGCAGTCTAACAACAGGGGGGACCGCCAAAAACATTCAGTACTTC. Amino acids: CASSLTTGGTAKNIQYF.

The CDR3 sequence: CASRGSGGAGTPLHF. DNA of the CDR3: TGTGCCAGCAGGGGGTCAGGGGGCGCAGGGACACCCCTCCACTTT. The rearrangement joins TRBV9 to TRBJ1-6; 8 positions agree with TRBD1. The CDR3 length is 15 residues. V trimming: 5 bases; J trimming: 11 bases; junction bases outside the gene matches: 12. Germline loops: CDR1 SGDLS, CDR2 YYNGEE.

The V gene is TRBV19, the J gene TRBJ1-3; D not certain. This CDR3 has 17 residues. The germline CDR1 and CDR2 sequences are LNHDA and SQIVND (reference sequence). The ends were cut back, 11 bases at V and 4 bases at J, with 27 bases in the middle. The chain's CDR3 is CASKDGALNSYGNTIYF. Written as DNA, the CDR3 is TGTGCCTCTAAAGATGGAGCTTTAAACTCCTACGGAAACACCATATATTTT.

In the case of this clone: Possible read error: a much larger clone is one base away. DNA for the CDR3: TGCGCCAGCAGCCAAGATTGGTCAATTGGGGGCTGGAACGCTGAAGCTTTCTTT. This gives the protein CASSQDWSIGGWNAEAFF. The gene calls are TRBV4-3 and TRBJ1-1, with D possibly TRBD1 on 6 matching bases. Germline CDR1 reads LGHNA; CDR2 reads YSLEER. This CDR3 region has 18 residues.

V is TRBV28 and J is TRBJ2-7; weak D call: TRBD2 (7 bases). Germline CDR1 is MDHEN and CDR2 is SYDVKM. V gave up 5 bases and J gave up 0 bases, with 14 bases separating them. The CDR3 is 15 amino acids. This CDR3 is CASSGGGHSSYEQYF. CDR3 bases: TGTGCCAGCAGTGGGGGGGGCCACAGCTCCTACGAGCAGTACTTC. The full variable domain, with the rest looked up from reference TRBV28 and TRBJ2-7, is DVKVTQSSRYLVKRTGEKVFLECVQDMDHENMFWYRQDPGLGLRLIYFSYDVKMKEKGDIPEGYSVSREKKERFSLILESASTNQTSMYLCASSGGGHSSYEQYFGPGTRLTVT.

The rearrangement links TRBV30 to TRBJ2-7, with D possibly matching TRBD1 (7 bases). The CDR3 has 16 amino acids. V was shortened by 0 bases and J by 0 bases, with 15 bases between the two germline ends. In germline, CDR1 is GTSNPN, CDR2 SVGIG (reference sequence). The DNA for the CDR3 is TGTGCCTGGAGTGTACGGGGCAGGGGGGACTCCTACGAGCAGTACTTC. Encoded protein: CAWSVRGRGDSYEQYF.

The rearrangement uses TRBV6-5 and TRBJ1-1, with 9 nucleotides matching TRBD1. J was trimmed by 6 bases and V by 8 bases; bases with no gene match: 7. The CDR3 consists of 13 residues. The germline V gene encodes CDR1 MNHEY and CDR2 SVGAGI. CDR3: CASAQGALSEAFF. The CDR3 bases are TGTGCCAGCGCACAGGGGGCGTTGTCTGAAGCTTTCTTT.

The CDR3 reads CSVGLAGGAFEQFF. The CDR3 DNA is TGCAGCGTTGGATTAGCGGGGGGGGCTTTTGAGCAGTTCTTC. The J gene is TRBJ2-1, the V gene TRBV29-1, with 11 bases matching TRBD2. The CDR3 covers 14 residues. In germline, CDR1 is SQVTM, CDR2 ANQGSEA. V was pared by 4 bases and J by 9 bases, with 8 bases of the junction left unmatched.

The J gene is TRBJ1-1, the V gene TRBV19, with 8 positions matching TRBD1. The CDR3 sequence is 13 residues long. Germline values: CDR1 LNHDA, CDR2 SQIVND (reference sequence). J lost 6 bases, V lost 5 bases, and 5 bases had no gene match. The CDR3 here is CASSPETGAEAFF. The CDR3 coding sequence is TGTGCCAGTAGTCCCGAGACAGGGGCTGAAGCTTTCTTT.

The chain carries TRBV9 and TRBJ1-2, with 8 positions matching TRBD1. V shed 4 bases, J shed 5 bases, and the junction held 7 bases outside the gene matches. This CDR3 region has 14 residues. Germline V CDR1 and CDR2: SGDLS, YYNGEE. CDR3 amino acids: CASSRQGNDYGYTF. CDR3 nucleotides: TGTGCCAGCAGCAGACAGGGGAACGATTATGGCTACACCTTC.

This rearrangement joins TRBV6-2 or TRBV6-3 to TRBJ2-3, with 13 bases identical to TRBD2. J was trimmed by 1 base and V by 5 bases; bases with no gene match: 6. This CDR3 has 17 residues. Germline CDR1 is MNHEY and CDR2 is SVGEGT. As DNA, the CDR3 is TGTGCCAGCAGTCCGTGGACTAGCGGGAGTGGCACAGATACGCAGTATTTT. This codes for CASSPWTSGSGTDTQYF.

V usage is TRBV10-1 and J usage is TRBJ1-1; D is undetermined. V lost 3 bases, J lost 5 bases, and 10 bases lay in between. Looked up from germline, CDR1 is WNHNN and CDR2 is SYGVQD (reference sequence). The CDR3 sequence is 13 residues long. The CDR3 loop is CASSDPAGTEAFF. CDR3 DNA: TGCGCCAGCAGTGATCCCGCGGGGACTGAAGCTTTCTTT.

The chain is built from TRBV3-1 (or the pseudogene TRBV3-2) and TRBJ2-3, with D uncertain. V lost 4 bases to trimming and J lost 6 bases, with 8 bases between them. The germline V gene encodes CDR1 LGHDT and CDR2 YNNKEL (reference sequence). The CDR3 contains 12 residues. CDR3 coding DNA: TGTGCCAGCAGCCTCCTTCCGGATACGCAGTATTTT. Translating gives CASSLLPDTQYF.

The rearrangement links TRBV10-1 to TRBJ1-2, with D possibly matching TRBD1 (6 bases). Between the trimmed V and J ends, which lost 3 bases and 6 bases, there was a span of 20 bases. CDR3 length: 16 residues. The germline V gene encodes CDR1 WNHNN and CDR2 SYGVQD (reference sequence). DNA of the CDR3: TGCGCCAGCAGTGAAACTCGGGGCAGGGGAACGGATGGCTACACCTTC. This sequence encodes CASSETRGRGTDGYTF.

In DNA form, the CDR3 reads TGCGCCAGCGGTCGGGACACCGCCACAGATACGCAGTATTTT. It encodes CASGRDTATDTQYF. J is TRBJ2-3 and V is TRBV4-1; TRBD1 might be the D (6 bases). The CDR3 is 14 residues long. V dropped 8 bases and J dropped 2 bases, with 14 bases sitting between them. CDR1 is MGHRA and CDR2 is YSYEKL in the germline V gene.

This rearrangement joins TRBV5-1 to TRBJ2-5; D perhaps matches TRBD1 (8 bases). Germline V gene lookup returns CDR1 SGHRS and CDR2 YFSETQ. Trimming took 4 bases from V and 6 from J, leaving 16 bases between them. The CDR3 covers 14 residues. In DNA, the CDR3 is TGCGCCAGCAGCGATGACAGGGGAGGGAAGACCCAGTACTTC. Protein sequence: CASSDDRGGKTQYF.

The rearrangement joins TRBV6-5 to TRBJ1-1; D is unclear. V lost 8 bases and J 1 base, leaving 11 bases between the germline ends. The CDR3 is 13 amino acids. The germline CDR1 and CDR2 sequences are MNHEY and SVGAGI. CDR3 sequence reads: CASGLEGNTEAFF. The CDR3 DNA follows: TGTGCCAGCGGCCTTGAGGGGAACACTGAAGCTTTCTTT.

The CDR3 sequence: CASSQEDSGSNEQFF. The CDR3, as DNA: TGCGCCAGCAGCCAAGAAGATAGCGGGAGCAATGAGCAGTTCTTC. The V gene is TRBV4-1, the J gene TRBJ2-1, with 9 bases identical to TRBD2. Germline V gene lookup returns CDR1 MGHRA and CDR2 YSYEKL. The CDR3 is made up of 15 amino acids. With V trimmed by 0 bases and J by 6 bases, 3 bases remained unmatched.

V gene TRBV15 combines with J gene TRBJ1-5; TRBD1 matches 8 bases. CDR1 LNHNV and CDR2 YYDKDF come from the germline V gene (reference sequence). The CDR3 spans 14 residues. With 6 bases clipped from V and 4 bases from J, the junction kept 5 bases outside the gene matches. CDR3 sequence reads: CATRGQVRNQPQHF. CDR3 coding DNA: TGTGCCACCAGGGGACAGGTTCGGAATCAGCCCCAGCATTTT.